Below, 27 T cell receptor beta chains from the same sample are listed, as sequenced in a study of T cells in Graves' hyperthyroidism and ophthalmopathy (dated by TCRdb to between 2017 and 2020). The library was obtained by multiplex PCR. Sequencing used an Illumina HiSeq 2000. TCR beta CDR3 regions were amplified from RNA transcripts. A first-round RT-PCR of the TCR CDR3 used the HTBI primer set with the Qiagen OneStep RT-PCR kit. The public sequencing data were trimmed at Q25 with fastp and processed into clonotypes with MiXCR by TCRdb, which kept only in-frame beta chains. Each entry is one CDR3 protein sequence, shown with its most common DNA and genes. Present in this sample are about 360,000 distinct CDR3 sequences, about 13% of which were seen just once. The top ten hold 9.2% of the sample. Sequenced input: blood. The origin of the receptors is a woman between 18 and 30 years old with Graves' hyperthyroidism.

This clonotype was found a few times. The chain is built from TRBV4-1 and TRBJ2-7; D might be TRBD1 or TRBD2, each matching 6 bases. V lost 2 bases and J 5 bases, leaving 16 bases between the germline ends. This CDR3 comprises 15 residues. In germline, CDR1 is MGHRA, CDR2 YSYEKL. CDR3 sequence reads: CASSQRRGTRNEQYF. For the CDR3, the DNA is TGCGCCAGCAGCCAAAGACGGGGGACAAGGAACGAGCAGTACTTC.

This clonotype was observed many times. The V gene is TRBV30, the J gene TRBJ1-1, with D unclear. Trimming cost V 7 bases and J 2 bases, with 17 bases left between them. The CDR3 consists of 14 residues. Looked up from germline, CDR1 is GTSNPN and CDR2 is SVGIG (reference sequence). The DNA for the CDR3 is TGTGCCTCGAGACGGTTTATTTATAACACTGAAGCTTTCTTT. Amino acids: CASRRFIYNTEAFF.

The V call is TRBV27, the J call TRBJ1-1, with 10 bases that match TRBD1. CDR1 and CDR2 (germline): MNHEY, SMNVEV (reference sequence). CDR3 length equals 16 residues. Trimming cost V 3 bases and J 0 bases; bases outside gene matches: 4. The CDR3: CASSFLTGGLNTEAFF. CDR3 nucleotides: TGTGCCAGCAGTTTCTTGACAGGGGGCCTGAACACTGAAGCTTTCTTT.

This clonotype was picked up many times. The J gene is TRBJ1-4, the V gene TRBV20-1; 7 positions match TRBD1. Unmatched junction bases numbered 9, after V lost 5 bases and J lost 6 bases. Germline lookup yields CDR1 DFQATT and CDR2 SNEGSKA (reference sequence). The CDR3 totals 14 residues. The CDR3 spells CSARTGVGDEKLFF. The CDR3 region has the DNA TGCAGTGCTCGTACAGGGGTAGGGGATGAAAAACTGTTTTTT.

The V and J genes are TRBV15 and TRBJ2-2; D unclear. The CDR3 runs 15 residues. CDR1 and CDR2 (germline): LNHNV, YYDKDF (reference sequence). V lost 3 bases and J 8 bases, leaving 16 bases between the germline ends. CDR3 region: CATSSGYEARGELFF. For the CDR3, the DNA is TGTGCCACCAGCAGTGGTTACGAGGCCCGAGGGGAGCTGTTTTTT.

This clonotype came up many times. The rearrangement joins TRBV28 to TRBJ1-2, with a tentative D call TRBD1 (6 bases). This CDR3 spans 15 amino acids. Germline-derived CDR1 and CDR2 are MDHEN and SYDVKM. The germline V and J ends were trimmed by 7 bases and 0 bases, with 15 bases remaining between them. The CDR3 protein is CASTIQGWANYGYTF. Here the CDR3 DNA reads TGTGCCAGCACCATACAGGGTTGGGCTAACTATGGCTACACCTTC.

This clonotype occurred many times. The genes are TRBV6-1 and TRBJ2-3, with D perhaps assigned TRBD1 or TRBD2 (5 bases each). Trimming removed 4 bases at V and 1 base at J, with 18 bases between. This CDR3 comprises 17 residues. Per germline, CDR1 MNHNS and CDR2 SASEGT. The CDR3 bases are TGTGCCAGCAGTGCCCTTCCGGGGCAGGGTGGCACAGATACGCAGTATTTT. Translated: CASSALPGQGGTDTQYF.

This clonotype was recorded many times. This chain uses TRBV28 with TRBJ1-5, with TRBD1 identical over 8 bases. This CDR3 has 14 amino acids. The trim removed 3 bases at V and 8 bases at J, leaving 6 bases unmatched. Germline loops: CDR1 MDHEN, CDR2 SYDVKM. The DNA of the CDR3 is TGTGCCAGCAGTTTTGGACAGGGCCTGAAGCCCCAGCATTTT. The encoded protein is CASSFGQGLKPQHF.

A remark on this clonotype: This may stem from a read error, because a much larger clone lies one nucleotide away. The J gene is TRBJ1-1, the V gene TRBV27; 7 bases agree with TRBD1. The length of the CDR3 is 12 residues. Germline CDR1 reads MNHEY; CDR2 reads SMNVEV (reference sequence). V was pared by 5 bases and J by 9 bases, with 6 bases of the junction left unmatched. In DNA form, the CDR3 reads TGTGCCAGCAGTGGACCGACAGGGAAAGCTTTCTTT. Translation: CASSGPTGKAFF.

In its sample, this clonotype was seen many times. The chain uses TRBV10-3 and TRBJ2-3; 14 bases line up with TRBD2. Germline loops: CDR1 ENHRY, CDR2 SYGVKD. The CDR3 runs 18 residues. V was pared by 2 bases and J by 3 bases, with 7 bases of the junction left unmatched. Here the CDR3 reads CAISERGLAGVRTDTQYF. CDR3 coding DNA: TGTGCCATCAGTGAGCGGGGACTAGCGGGAGTTCGGACAGATACGCAGTATTTT.

V gene TRBV5-4 combines with J gene TRBJ1-5; a weak D match, TRBD1 (5 bases). V lost 0 bases and J 2 bases, leaving 9 bases between the germline ends. The CDR3 has 15 amino acids. In germline, CDR1 is SGHNT, CDR2 YYREEE (reference sequence). CDR3 DNA sequence: TGTGCCAGCAGCTTGGCGGGGGAAGGCAATCAGCCCCAGCATTTT. Protein: CASSLAGEGNQPQHF.

This clonotype was seen repeatedly, ten times or more. The rearrangement links TRBV20-1 to TRBJ1-2; 10 positions agree with TRBD1. After removal of 3 bases from V and 3 bases from J, the junction contained 1 base not matched to a gene. Per germline, CDR1 DFQATT and CDR2 SNEGSKA (reference sequence). This CDR3 contains 13 residues. CDR3 sequence: CSARGTGDYGYTF. In DNA form, the CDR3 reads TGCAGTGCTAGGGGGACAGGGGACTATGGCTACACCTTC.

Concerning this clonotype: A junction boundary mismatches the germline segment, possibly from a read error. The chain recombines TRBV20-1 with TRBJ2-5, with 14 bases identical to TRBD2. The CDR3 consists of 17 residues. Germline V gene lookup returns CDR1 DFQATT and CDR2 SNEGSKA (reference sequence). DNA for the CDR3: TGCAGTGCTAGGGGACTAGCGGGAGCCCCCGACTGGGAGATCCAGTACTTC. It encodes CSARGLAGAPDWEIQYF.

This clonotype was seen a handful of times. The chain combines TRBV27 with TRBJ1-2; 9 bases line up with TRBD1. The CDR3 spans 15 residues. CDR1 is MNHEY, CDR2 SMNVEV, per germline (reference sequence). Germline trimming cut 5 bases from V and 8 bases from J; bases unmatched to any gene: 12. DNA of the CDR3: TGTGCCAGCAGTCCACACCCAGGGACAGGGAACGGCTACACCTTC. This sequence encodes CASSPHPGTGNGYTF.

This clonotype was recorded a few times. This chain connects TRBV9 to TRBJ2-1; 12 positions agree with TRBD2. V lost 1 base to trimming and J lost 8 bases; unmatched junction nucleotides: 10. Germline values: CDR1 SGDLS, CDR2 YYNGEE. The CDR3 covers 17 residues. The CDR3 sequence: CASSVTSGGPTADEQFF. The CDR3 bases are TGTGCCAGCAGCGTAACTAGCGGGGGGCCGACGGCAGATGAGCAGTTCTTC.

The gene calls are TRBV5-1 and TRBJ1-1; 9 positions agree with TRBD1. The CDR3 contains 16 residues. Trimming took 3 bases from V and 4 from J; bases not matched to a gene: 10. Germline lookup yields CDR1 SGHRS and CDR2 YFSETQ. CDR3 region: CASSSRDRVFGTEAFF. As DNA, the CDR3 is TGCGCCAGCAGCTCCCGGGACAGGGTTTTTGGCACTGAAGCTTTCTTT.

A few counts support this clonotype. V usage is TRBV5-1 and J usage is TRBJ2-5; the D gene is possibly TRBD2 (7 bases). Germline V gene lookup returns CDR1 SGHRS and CDR2 YFSETQ. V lost 2 bases and J lost 4, with 15 bases in between. CDR3 length: 15 residues. CDR3 nucleotide sequence: TGCGCCAGCAGCTTAGGGCCGGGGGGCGCAGAGACCCAGTACTTC. The encoded protein is CASSLGPGGAETQYF.

The chain carries TRBV9 and TRBJ1-5; tentative D call: TRBD1 (6 bases). CDR1 and CDR2 from the germline V gene are SGDLS and YYNGEE. The CDR3 runs 15 residues. V lost 7 bases, J lost 0 bases, and 14 bases lay in between. This CDR3 is CASGGGPYSNQPQHF. CDR3 sequence (DNA): TGTGCCAGCGGAGGGGGACCTTATAGCAATCAGCCCCAGCATTTT.

This clonotype was counted ten times or more. This chain links TRBV28 with TRBJ2-1; D not certain. CDR1 and CDR2 from the germline V gene are MDHEN and SYDVKM. The CDR3 spans 14 residues. The V end was cut by 10 bases, the J end by 4 bases, with 17 bases between. The CDR3 coding sequence is TGTGCCACCCTGAGTAGCCCGAATTACAATGAGCAGTTCTTC. Its translation: CATLSSPNYNEQFF.

This clonotype was seen many times. The chain has TRBV20-1 and TRBJ2-7; D unclear. V gave up 3 bases and J gave up 3 bases, with 12 bases separating them. CDR1 and CDR2 from the germline V gene are DFQATT and SNEGSKA (reference sequence). The CDR3 extends over 13 amino acids. The CDR3 sequence: CSARSVGRYEQYF. CDR3 sequence (DNA): TGCAGTGCTAGGTCTGTCGGGCGCTACGAGCAGTACTTC.

This clonotype was counted ten times or more. The J gene is TRBJ2-1, the V gene TRBV20-1; TRBD2 matches 8 bases. From germline, CDR1 is DFQATT and CDR2 SNEGSKA (reference sequence). Trimming at V came to 3 bases and at J to 0 bases, leaving 7 bases not matched to a gene. This CDR3 is built from 16 residues. The CDR3: CSARGREVRSYNEQFF. The CDR3 region has the DNA TGCAGTGCTAGGGGGCGGGAGGTTCGCTCCTACAATGAGCAGTTCTTC.

Many counts were recorded for this clonotype. The chain recombines TRBV29-1 with TRBJ2-2; 9 bases map to TRBD1. The ends lost 3 bases at V and 7 bases at J; junction bases unmatched: 6. There are 14 residues in the CDR3. Per the germline V gene, CDR1 is SQVTM and CDR2 is ANQGSEA. Here the CDR3 reads CSVEVGQGNGELFF. The CDR3, as DNA: TGCAGCGTTGAGGTGGGACAGGGTAACGGGGAGCTGTTTTTT.

This clonotype occurred a few times. The J gene is TRBJ2-5, the V gene TRBV19, with 7 positions matching TRBD2. CDR1 and CDR2 (germline): LNHDA, SQIVND (reference sequence). The ends lost 4 bases at V and 2 bases at J; junction bases unmatched: 13. This CDR3 is 17 amino acids long. The CDR3, as DNA: TGTGCCAGTAGTAGGGGACTATCTGCCGAGGGGCAAGAGACCCAGTACTTC. Translation gives CASSRGLSAEGQETQYF.

This clonotype was seen at least ten times. The rearrangement joins TRBV29-1 to TRBJ2-1; 9 nucleotides line up with TRBD1. The germline gives CDR1 SQVTM, CDR2 ANQGSEA. This CDR3 has 13 amino acids. J was trimmed by 7 bases and V by 6 bases; bases with no gene match: 7. CDR3 DNA sequence: TGCAGCGTCCCTGGAGGGACAGGGAATGAGCAGTTCTTC. This codes for CSVPGGTGNEQFF.

At least ten counts were recorded for this clonotype. This chain links TRBV13 with TRBJ1-1; D gene uncertain. Deletions cut 5 bases from V and 6 bases from J, with 19 bases between. Germline V CDR1 and CDR2: PRHDT, FYEKMQ (reference sequence). The CDR3 is 15 residues long. The chain's CDR3 is CASSAGSEDPAEAFF. The DNA for the CDR3 is TGTGCCAGCAGCGCCGGGAGTGAGGATCCGGCTGAAGCTTTCTTT.

The sample holds a few counts of this clonotype. V usage is TRBV14 and J usage is TRBJ2-1, with 10 nucleotides matching TRBD2. Germline V gene sequence: CDR1 SGHDN, CDR2 FVKESK. CDR3 length equals 17 residues. The trim removed 4 bases at V and 7 bases at J, leaving 13 bases unmatched. The CDR3 sequence: CASSPYAASGGDNEQFF. Here the CDR3 DNA reads TGTGCCAGCAGCCCATACGCCGCTAGCGGGGGTGATAATGAGCAGTTCTTC.

As concerns this clonotype: Germline is not matched at one junction end, which may reflect a read error. The genes are TRBV24-1 and TRBJ2-3, with no clear D. The V gene's germline CDR1 is KGHDR and CDR2 SFDVKD. CDR3 size: 13 residues. The CDR3 loop reads CATSREGPDTLYF. The CDR3 DNA reads TGTGCCACCAGTCGCGAAGGGCCAGATACGCTGTATTTT.